This entry describes one T cell receptor (beta chain). The CDR3 consists of 15 residues. Looked up from germline, CDR1 is MGHRA and CDR2 is YSYEKL. V gave up 4 bases and J gave up 7 bases, with 17 bases separating them. This entry belongs to a study of somatic mutations in cytotoxic T cells in rheumatoid arthritis. The table came from immunoSEQ multiplex PCR; TCRdb's copy has only in-frame clones and leaves some out. The sample lists 17,000 or so clones, approximately 82% seen once, with around 20% in the top ten. This rearrangement joins TRBV4-1 to TRBJ2-1, with no clear D. This sequence was found in an adult with rheumatoid arthritis. Sequences were obtained from CD8+ T cells sorted from blood. The CDR3 DNA reads TGCGCCAGCAGCCGACCGCCTGGGCCCAGGAATGAGCAGTTCTTC. The encoded protein is CASSRPPGPRNEQFF.